A single sample is the source of the 22 T cell receptor beta chains below, sequenced in a study of regulatory T cells in long-lasting Graves disease. Specified time point: newly diagnosed GD, antithyroid drugs for less than 3 months. Construction of the TCR library relied on RNA isolated from PBMCs. Relying on iRepertoire HTBI primers and Arm-PCR of CDR3 regions, the team built TCR beta libraries. Each CDR3 protein is one row after TCRdb ran MiXCR on the multiplex PCR reads. The sample holds about 420,000 distinct CDR3 sequences; 16% are singletons and the top ten take roughly 23%. These data were likewise used in another study, on T cells in Graves' hyperthyroidism and ophthalmopathy.

The source was peripheral blood mononuclear cells (PBMCs), collected at new diagnosis, from a patient treated with antithyroid drugs. All receptors derive from a woman between 18 and 30 years old with Graves disease.

In this sample, this clonotype turned up a few times. The chain recombines TRBV6-2 or TRBV6-3 with TRBJ2-7; D call uncertain. Per the germline V gene, CDR1 is MNHEY and CDR2 is SVGEGT. The CDR3 extends over 12 amino acids. V was cut by 6 bases and J by 4 bases, with 10 bases left in between. The CDR3, as DNA: TGTGCCAGCAGGTATTTAACTTACGAGCAGTACTTC. Protein product: CASRYLTYEQYF.

This clonotype has a count of ten or more. The chain is built from TRBV28 and TRBJ2-7; D may be TRBD2 (6 bases). V lost 2 bases, J lost 3 bases, and 11 bases lay in between. In germline, CDR1 is MDHEN, CDR2 SYDVKM. The CDR3 has 14 residues. The CDR3 protein is CASSLGGWSYEQYF. The CDR3 bases are TGTGCCAGCAGTTTAGGGGGGTGGAGCTACGAGCAGTACTTC.

This clonotype came up many times. The chain couples TRBV7-2 to TRBJ2-1; no reliable D call. CDR3 size: 13 residues. The V gene's germline CDR1 is SGHTA and CDR2 FQGNSA. Trimming took 6 bases from V and 5 from J, leaving 11 bases between them. CDR3 loop: CASSPGPNNEQFF. The CDR3 coding sequence is TGTGCCAGCAGTCCTGGACCGAACAATGAGCAGTTCTTC.

This clonotype has at least ten counts. The rearrangement joins TRBV28 to TRBJ2-5, with D perhaps being TRBD1 or TRBD2 (5 bases each). The CDR3 extends over 18 amino acids. Germline loops: CDR1 MDHEN, CDR2 SYDVKM. Trimming removed 3 bases at V and 5 bases at J, with 25 bases between. The CDR3 region is CASSFESEGTMPWETQYF. The CDR3 DNA sequence: TGTGCCAGCAGTTTTGAGTCAGAAGGGACGATGCCTTGGGAGACCCAGTACTTC. Supplemented by reference TRBV28 and TRBJ2-5, the full variable domain reads DVKVTQSSRYLVKRTGEKVFLECVQDMDHENMFWYRQDPGLGLRLIYFSYDVKMKEKGDIPEGYSVSREKKERFSLILESASTNQTSMYLCASSFESEGTMPWETQYFGPGTRLLVL.

This clonotype was counted between two and nine times. The chain is built from TRBV12-3 or TRBV12-4 and TRBJ2-5; a possible D gene is TRBD2 (5 bases). CDR3 length: 13 amino acids. With 7 bases removed from V and 5 bases from J, the gap between germline ends came to 14 bases. The CDR3 loop reads CASTLEGFETQYF. The CDR3 region has the DNA TGTGCCAGCACCTTAGAGGGTTTTGAGACCCAGTACTTC.

This clonotype was detected only a few times. The V and J genes are TRBV25-1 and TRBJ1-5; possibly TRBD1 for D (6 bases). V shed 4 bases and J shed 6 bases, with 13 bases lying between them. CDR3 length: 14 amino acids. Germline CDR1 is MGHDK and CDR2 is SYGVNS. CDR3 region: CASSAFGGGQPQHF. In nucleotides, the CDR3 is TGTGCCAGCAGTGCCTTCGGAGGGGGTCAGCCCCAGCATTTT.

This chain connects TRBV6-1 to TRBJ2-7; D is unclear. The germline CDR1 and CDR2 sequences are MNHNS and SASEGT. Trimming pared 4 bases from V and 6 bases from J, leaving 16 bases between. This CDR3 has 14 amino acids. The CDR3 loop reads CASSVAKVLFEQYF. For the CDR3, the DNA is TGTGCCAGCAGTGTTGCTAAGGTTCTTTTCGAGCAGTACTTC.

The genes are TRBV14 and TRBJ1-6; 8 bases match TRBD1. The CDR3 contains 17 residues. Per germline, CDR1 SGHDN and CDR2 FVKESK. V was pared by 1 base and J by 4 bases, with 6 bases of the junction left unmatched. In nucleotides, the CDR3 is TGTGCCAGCAGCCAAGTGCAGGGGGCTATTTATAATTCACCCCTCCACTTT. Protein sequence: CASSQVQGAIYNSPLHF.

The chain uses TRBV5-1 and TRBJ1-2; D is undetermined. Germline CDR1 SGHRS, CDR2 YFSETQ. V was clipped by 0 bases and J by 4 bases, with 10 bases between them. The CDR3 totals 14 residues. The CDR3 here is CASSLDKGPYGYTF. In DNA, the CDR3 is TGCGCCAGCAGCTTGGACAAGGGCCCCTATGGCTACACCTTC.

There are many counts of this clonotype. The rearrangement joins TRBV11-2 to TRBJ2-1, with TRBD1 matching 12 bases. CDR3 size: 20 residues. CDR1 is SGHAT, CDR2 FQNNGV, per germline. Unmatched junction bases numbered 10, after V lost 1 base and J lost 0 bases. Written as DNA, the CDR3 is TGTGCCAGCAGCTTAGGAGGGGGACAGGGGGCCAAAAGCTCCTACAATGAGCAGTTCTTC. This encodes CASSLGGGQGAKSSYNEQFF.

Many counts were recorded for this clonotype. The chain recombines TRBV3-1 with TRBJ2-5; D ambiguous. V gave up 3 bases and J gave up 2 bases, with 10 bases separating them. Germline V gene data show CDR1 as LGHDT and CDR2 as YNNKEL (reference sequence). The CDR3 loop spans 14 amino acids. The CDR3 protein is CASSQWRTQETQYF. As DNA, the CDR3 is TGTGCCAGCAGCCAGTGGCGGACGCAAGAGACCCAGTACTTC.

The chain employs TRBV7-9 and TRBJ2-1; D gene ambiguous. Germline CDR1 is SEHNR and CDR2 is FQNEAQ (reference sequence). V was shortened by 11 bases and J by 6 bases, with 17 bases between the two germline ends. The CDR3 loop spans 13 amino acids. The chain's CDR3 is CAVPDSNLNEQFF. For the CDR3, the DNA is TGTGCCGTCCCCGACTCTAACCTCAATGAGCAGTTCTTC.

There are many counts of this clonotype. V usage is TRBV13 and J usage is TRBJ2-6, with D perhaps matching TRBD1 (6 bases). Trimming cost V 6 bases and J 0 bases, with 12 bases left between them. The CDR3 has 16 amino acids. The germline V gene has CDR1 PRHDT and CDR2 FYEKMQ (reference sequence). The CDR3: CASSPDRNSGANVLTF. CDR3 in DNA: TGTGCCAGCAGTCCTGACAGGAACTCTGGGGCCAACGTCCTGACTTTC.

This clonotype has at least ten counts. This chain connects TRBV12-3 or TRBV12-4 to TRBJ2-1; 13 bases line up with TRBD2. V dropped 5 bases and J dropped 9; count of bases not matched to a gene: 10. The CDR3 sequence is 16 residues long. As DNA, the CDR3 is TGTGCCAGCAGTATGGATGGGACTAGCGGGATGGTTGAGCAGTTCTTC. Translated: CASSMDGTSGMVEQFF.

This clonotype was recorded many times. This chain uses TRBV11-2 with TRBJ2-3; the D gene is possibly TRBD2 (6 bases). The CDR3 runs 17 residues. V was trimmed by 1 base and J by 0 bases, leaving 14 bases between them. In germline, CDR1 is SGHAT, CDR2 FQNNGV. DNA of the CDR3: TGTGCCAGCAGCTTAGCCTGGAGGGGCGGGAGCACAGATACGCAGTATTTT. Protein product: CASSLAWRGGSTDTQYF.

This clonotype was recorded at least ten times. V gene TRBV7-2 combines with J gene TRBJ1-1; D call uncertain. CDR3 length: 14 amino acids. Trimming took off 5 bases at V and 4 bases at J, with 14 bases between the two ends. CDR1 is SGHTA and CDR2 is FQGNSA in the germline V gene. The CDR3 sequence: CASSLFPRTTEAFF. The DNA for the CDR3 is TGTGCCAGCAGCCTCTTCCCCAGGACCACTGAAGCTTTCTTT.

Note on this clonotype: A much larger clone is a single base away; this may be a read error. The chain carries TRBV20-1 and TRBJ2-5; a possible D gene is TRBD2 (6 bases). CDR1 is DFQATT, CDR2 SNEGSKA, per germline (reference sequence). V dropped 5 bases and J dropped 5 bases, with 15 bases sitting between them. The CDR3 spans 13 residues. The CDR3 reads CSARPVLAETQYF. CDR3 DNA: TGCAGTGCTCGTCCGGTACTAGCCGAGACCCAGTACTTC.

This clonotype was counted only a few times. V usage is TRBV4-1 and J usage is TRBJ2-2; 7 bases are a match to TRBD1. CDR1 is MGHRA and CDR2 is YSYEKL in the germline V gene. J gave up 8 bases and V 2 bases, and 8 bases lay outside the gene matches. This CDR3 is built from 15 residues. Here the CDR3 reads CASSQMEGGAGELFF. The CDR3 bases are TGCGCCAGCAGCCAAATGGAAGGGGGCGCGGGGGAGCTGTTTTTT.

This clonotype was recorded at least ten times. The chain recombines TRBV2 with TRBJ2-3; 11 bases are shared with TRBD2. Per germline, CDR1 SNHLY and CDR2 FYNNEI. V was pared by 4 bases and J by 0 bases, with 9 bases of the junction left unmatched. The CDR3 consists of 18 residues. The CDR3 DNA sequence: TGTGCCAGCAGTGTGGTAGGGACTAGCGGCCGAAGCACAGATACGCAGTATTTT. Protein product: CASSVVGTSGRSTDTQYF.

The gene calls are TRBV14 and TRBJ1-1; TRBD1 might be the D (6 bases). V was trimmed by 2 bases and J by 2 bases, leaving 15 bases between them. The CDR3 is 16 residues long. CDR1 is SGHDN, CDR2 FVKESK, per germline. The CDR3 loop is CASSQPTKTGNTEAFF. The CDR3 nucleotides read TGTGCCAGCAGCCAACCTACTAAGACAGGCAACACTGAAGCTTTCTTT.

Only a few counts were recorded for this clonotype. The J gene is TRBJ2-1, the V gene TRBV19, with D perhaps TRBD1 or TRBD2 (6 bases each). This CDR3 has 15 residues. Trimming removed 1 base from V and 4 bases from J, with 11 bases in between. The germline CDR1 and CDR2 sequences are LNHDA and SQIVND (reference sequence). For the CDR3, the DNA is TGTGCCAGTAGTATAGTCGGCGGGACATACAATGAGCAGTTCTTC. Protein product: CASSIVGGTYNEQFF.

This clonotype occurred many times. The chain employs TRBV11-3 and TRBJ2-1, with a possible D match to TRBD2 (5 bases). CDR3 length equals 17 residues. Trimming cost V 3 bases and J 4 bases, with 19 bases left between them. The germline V gene has CDR1 SGHNT and CDR2 YENEEA. The CDR3 spells CASSLHTEVGPYNEQFF. CDR3 DNA: TGTGCCAGCAGCTTGCACACGGAGGTCGGGCCTTACAATGAGCAGTTCTTC.